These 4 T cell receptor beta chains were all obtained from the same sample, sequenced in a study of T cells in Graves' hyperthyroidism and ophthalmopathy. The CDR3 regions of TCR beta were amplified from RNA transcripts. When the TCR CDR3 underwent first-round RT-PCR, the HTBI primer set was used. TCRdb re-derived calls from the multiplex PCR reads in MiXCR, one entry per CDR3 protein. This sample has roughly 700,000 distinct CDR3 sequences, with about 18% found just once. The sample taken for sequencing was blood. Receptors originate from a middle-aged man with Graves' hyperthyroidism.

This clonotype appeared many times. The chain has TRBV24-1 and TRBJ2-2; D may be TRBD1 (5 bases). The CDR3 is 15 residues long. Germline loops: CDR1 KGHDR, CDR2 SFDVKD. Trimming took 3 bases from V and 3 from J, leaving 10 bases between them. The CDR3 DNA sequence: TGTGCCACCAGTGATCTGGACATATACACCGGGGAGCTGTTTTTT. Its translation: CATSDLDIYTGELFF.

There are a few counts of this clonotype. CDR3 sequence reads: CASSEIIPGELFF. DNA for the CDR3: TGCGCCAGCAGTGAAATTATTCCCGGGGAGCTGTTTTTT. The chain employs TRBV10-1 and TRBJ2-2; D unresolved. CDR1 and CDR2 from the germline V gene are WNHNN and SYGVQD (reference sequence). This CDR3 contains 13 residues. Trimming cost V 3 bases and J 6 bases, with 8 bases left between them.

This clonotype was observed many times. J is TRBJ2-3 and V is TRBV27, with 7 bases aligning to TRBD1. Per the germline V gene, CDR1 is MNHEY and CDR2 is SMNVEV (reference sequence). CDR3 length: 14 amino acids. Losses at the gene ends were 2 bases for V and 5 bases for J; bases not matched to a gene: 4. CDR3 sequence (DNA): TGTGCCAGCAGTTTAAGGCCAGGGGGAGATACGCAGTATTTT. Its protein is CASSLRPGGDTQYF.

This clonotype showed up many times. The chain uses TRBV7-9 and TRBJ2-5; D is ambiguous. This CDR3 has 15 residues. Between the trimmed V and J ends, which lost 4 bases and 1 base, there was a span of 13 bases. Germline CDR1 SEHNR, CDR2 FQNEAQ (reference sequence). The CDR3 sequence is CASSSSRNAQETQYF. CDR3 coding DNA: TGTGCCAGCAGCTCGAGTCGGAATGCCCAAGAGACCCAGTACTTC. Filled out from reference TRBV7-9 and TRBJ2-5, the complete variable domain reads DTGVSQNPRHKITKRGQNVTFRCDPISEHNRLYWYRQTLGQGPEFLTYFQNEAQLEKSRLLSDRFSAERPKGSFSTLEIQRTEQGDSAMYLCASSSSRNAQETQYFGPGTRLLVL.